Sequencing of this TCR beta chain was carried out in a study of identical twins. Study-wide points: Analyses based on zero insertions could be partly confounded by invariant MAIT and iNKT cells. Abundant beta clonotypes from cord blood bore fewer insertions; memory repertoires lacked this pattern. In beta out-of-frame sequences, the excess sharing between twins was weaker.

TCRdb reprocessed the 5' RACE reads via MiXCR and lists one record per CDR3 protein. The sample holds about 690,000 distinct CDR3 sequences, about 20% seen once. This clonotype was picked up many times. No antigen is known for it. The germline V gene has CDR1 SEHNR and CDR2 FQNEAQ (reference sequence). The CDR3 extends over 14 amino acids. Trimming removed 6 bases at V and 0 bases at J, with 12 bases between. The same data also contributed to another study, on T cells expressing NK-cell markers. That study reports: Similarly, these clonotypes led the CD3+CD56-NKG2C+ fraction as well in a few donors.

The chain carries TRBV7-9 and TRBJ2-7; TRBD2 might be the D (5 bases). The source is a woman younger than 30 in good health. Sequencing used PBMCs. The CDR3 here is CASSLSGRSYEQYF. The CDR3 bases are TGTGCCAGCAGTTTAAGCGGCCGCTCCTACGAGCAGTACTTC.